The clone carrying this T cell receptor (beta chain) was recorded once. The source of the sample is a study of T cell changes during pregnancy in multiple sclerosis. Generated by immunoSEQ multiplex PCR, the TCRdb table keeps only in-frame clones and is missing some. The sample contains about 97,000 clones, 90% of which appear only once. The ends lost 4 bases at V and 10 bases at J; junction bases unmatched: 10. The CDR3 spans 15 residues. Per germline, CDR1 SGHNT and CDR2 YYREEE (reference sequence). This clonotype was sampled from a female donor in good health, enrolled as a control in a pregnancy study. The chain employs TRBV5-4 and TRBJ2-1; 11 positions agree with TRBD2. The input for sequencing was peripheral blood, taken in the second trimester of pregnancy. For the CDR3, the DNA is TGTGCCAGCAGCCAGACTAGCGGGACGAATTGGGAGCAGTTCTTC. This codes for CASSQTSGTNWEQFF.